These 14 T cell receptor beta chains originate from one sample sequenced in a study of OX40 agonist ivuxolimab in advanced cancers. Sequencing used immunoSEQ multiplex PCR; TCRdb keeps in-frame clones, though not all of them. This table has tens of thousands of clones, around 81% appearing once. This sample comprised CD4+ or CD8+ T cells sorted from blood, obtained in a trial of the OX40 agonist ivuxolimab. Every receptor here comes from an adult with an advanced solid tumor such as melanoma, head and neck, liver or kidney cancer.

The chain recombines TRBV7-8 with TRBJ2-7, with unresolved D. CDR1 and CDR2 from the germline V gene are SGHVS and FQNEAQ. The CDR3 extends over 14 amino acids. Trimming cost V 1 base and J 1 base, with 8 bases left between them. CDR3 bases: TGTGCCAGCAGCTTAGAGAGCAAATCCTACGAGCAGTACTTC. It codes for CASSLESKSYEQYF.

The rearrangement uses TRBV4-3 and TRBJ2-2, with D possibly TRBD1 on 6 matching bases. The germline V and J ends were trimmed by 0 bases and 1 base, with 12 bases remaining between them. Germline CDR1 is LGHNA and CDR2 is YSLEER. There are 17 residues in the CDR3. In DNA form, the CDR3 reads TGCGCCAGCAGCCAAGATCTAAGGACAGTGAACACCGGGGAGCTGTTTTTT. Its protein is CASSQDLRTVNTGELFF.

The chain is built from TRBV6-1 and TRBJ2-7, with 11 nucleotides matching TRBD1. The V gene end was trimmed by 4 bases and the J gene end by 7 bases; junction bases not matched to a gene: 3. Looked up from germline, CDR1 is MNHNS and CDR2 is SASEGT. The CDR3 contains 13 residues. As DNA, the CDR3 is TGTGCCAGCAGTGCCGGGACAGGGGGAGAGCAGTACGTC. Protein: CASSAGTGGEQYV.

This sequence joins TRBV10-1 and TRBJ2-1; D gene uncertain. From germline, CDR1 is WNHNN and CDR2 SYGVQD (reference sequence). V was cut by 2 bases and J by 5 bases, with 1 base left in between. The CDR3 has 11 residues. The CDR3 DNA is TGCGCCAGCAGTGAGGACAATGAGCAGTTCTTC. This codes for CASSEDNEQFF.

The chain combines TRBV20-1 with TRBJ2-7; D could derive from TRBD1 or TRBD2 (5 bases each). The CDR3 contains 11 residues. Germline lookup yields CDR1 DFQATT and CDR2 SNEGSKA (reference sequence). Trimming took off 6 bases at V and 3 bases at J, with 9 bases between the two ends. CDR3 bases: TGCAGTGCGAGGGGAAACTACGAGCAGTACTTC. Translation gives CSARGNYEQYF.

This sequence joins TRBV7-2 and TRBJ2-1; TRBD2 might be the D (7 bases). The CDR3 has 15 amino acids. V lost 1 base and J 12 bases, leaving 19 bases between the germline ends. The germline V gene has CDR1 SGHTA and CDR2 FQGNSA. Here the CDR3 DNA reads TGTGCCAGCAGCTTAGATCGGGGGGCGCATTACGGGCAGTTCTTC. Amino acids: CASSLDRGAHYGQFF.

The V and J genes are TRBV6-5 and TRBJ2-1; 12 bases are shared with TRBD2. The CDR3 covers 15 residues. Germline CDR1 is MNHEY and CDR2 is SVGAGI. V lost 6 bases, J lost 6 bases, and 6 bases stayed unmatched. The CDR3 here is CASSRELAGGNEQFF. CDR3 bases: TGTGCCAGCAGCCGCGAACTAGCGGGAGGCAATGAGCAGTTCTTC.

The J gene is TRBJ2-5, the V gene TRBV25-1; D gene ambiguous. Germline values: CDR1 MGHDK, CDR2 SYGVNS. V lost 2 bases to trimming and J lost 2 bases, with 15 bases between them. CDR3 size: 16 residues. DNA for the CDR3: TGTGCCAGCAGTGAAAGGCCCCTCCCGACACAAGAGACCCAGTACTTC. Its translation: CASSERPLPTQETQYF.

The chain joins TRBV25-1 to TRBJ2-3, with 8 bases fitting TRBD1. CDR1 and CDR2 (germline): MGHDK, SYGVNS. The V gene end was trimmed by 6 bases and the J gene end by 1 base; junction bases not matched to a gene: 3. This CDR3 has 14 residues. Here the CDR3 DNA reads TGTGCCAGCAGGATGACAGGGGGCACAGATACGCAGTATTTT. Amino acid sequence: CASRMTGGTDTQYF.

J is TRBJ1-1 and V is TRBV6-6; TRBD1 matches at 8 bases. Germline assignment: CDR1 MNHNY and CDR2 SVGAGI (reference sequence). Trimming at V came to 9 bases and at J to 5 bases, leaving 8 bases not matched to a gene. CDR3 length: 13 amino acids. The CDR3 bases are TGTGCCAGTAGGGGACAGGTCTCGACTGAAGCTTTCTTT. Translating gives CASRGQVSTEAFF.

The rearrangement uses TRBV30 and TRBJ2-3, with D possibly TRBD2 on 6 matching bases. The CDR3 loop spans 14 amino acids. Trimming took 0 bases from V and 1 from J, leaving 8 bases between them. The germline V gene encodes CDR1 GTSNPN and CDR2 SVGIG (reference sequence). The CDR3 here is CAWSVGGGTDTQYF. In nucleotides, the CDR3 is TGTGCCTGGAGTGTAGGCGGGGGCACAGATACGCAGTATTTT.

V and J are TRBV6-1 and TRBJ1-6; D uncertain. CDR3 length equals 13 residues. The V gene's germline CDR1 is MNHNS and CDR2 SASEGT. V was pared by 2 bases and J by 10 bases, with 9 bases between. The CDR3 DNA reads as TGTGCCAGCAGTGAAATTACAAAATCACCCCTCCACTTT. As protein: CASSEITKSPLHF.

The chain uses TRBV28 and TRBJ2-5; 15 bases align to TRBD2. CDR3 size: 16 residues. The V segment lost 5 bases and the J segment 4 bases; nucleotides outside the gene matches: 5. Germline lookup yields CDR1 MDHEN and CDR2 SYDVKM. CDR3 region: CASSPWTSGGAETQYF. In DNA form, the CDR3 reads TGTGCCAGCAGTCCCTGGACTAGCGGGGGGGCAGAGACCCAGTACTTC.

This chain joins TRBV4-1 and TRBJ2-5; the match to TRBD2 covers 13 bases. Germline V gives CDR1 MGHRA, CDR2 YSYEKL. The CDR3 consists of 17 residues. V was pared by 3 bases and J by 5 bases, with 9 bases of the junction left unmatched. CDR3 sequence: CASSHPLLAGGPETQYF. In DNA form, the CDR3 reads TGCGCCAGCAGCCATCCCCTACTAGCGGGAGGGCCTGAGACCCAGTACTTC.